A selection of T cell receptor beta chains follows, all from one sample in a study of T cells in Graves' hyperthyroidism and ophthalmopathy. One entry per CDR3 protein, called by TCRdb with MiXCR from the multiplex PCR reads. Of roughly 240,000 distinct CDR3 sequences in the sample, almost 25% were seen once. Material: blood. These receptors were obtained from a woman in her 40s with Graves' ophthalmopathy. Each CDR3 is given with its conserved first and last residue. The order of the fields is J gene, D gene, V gene, clone size, CDR3 protein, CDR3 DNA. A D gene is named only where the DNA matches it firmly. Not all rows give a size; the values are once, few, many and, for expanded clones, a class.

TRBJ2-7 NA TRBV5-3 NA CASRWEITYEQYF TGTGCCAGCAGGTGGGAGATTACCTACGAGCAGTACTTC
TRBJ1-5 NA TRBV6-2/TRBV6-3 NA CASSFGTLQPQHF TGTGCCAGCAGCTTTGGTACCCTTCAACCCCAGCATTTT
TRBJ1-5 TRBD1 TRBV7-8 many CATQPGQGGSSNQPQHF TGTGCCACTCAACCTGGACAGGGGGGTAGTAGCAATCAGCCCCAGCATTTT
TRBJ2-7 TRBD2 TRBV12-3/TRBV12-4 NA CASSGGTSGTLYEQYF TGTGCCAGCAGTGGGGGGACTAGCGGGACACTCTACGAGCAGTACTTC
TRBJ2-2 TRBD2 TRBV2 many CASRPLLAENTGELFF TGTGCCAGCAGGCCCCTACTAGCGGAAAACACCGGGGAGCTGTTTTTT
TRBJ1-5 NA TRBV20-1 NA CSAIRTVQSYNQPQHF TGCAGTGCAATCAGGACAGTGCAGTCCTACAATCAGCCCCAGCATTTT
TRBJ1-1 NA TRBV28 many CASSLSLQSTEAFF TGTGCCAGCAGTTTATCCTTGCAGTCCACTGAAGCTTTCTTT
TRBJ2-7 TRBD2 TRBV18 NA CASSPGAGFYEQYF TGTGCCAGCTCACCGGGAGCGGGATTCTACGAGCAGTACTTC
TRBJ1-2 NA TRBV12-3/TRBV12-4 NA CASSPGRRANYGYTF TGTGCCAGCAGTCCGGGACGGCGGGCCAACTATGGCTACACCTTC
TRBJ2-7 NA TRBV5-1 many CASSLGGGSYEQYF TGTGCCAGCAGTTTAGGTGGCGGGTCCTACGAGCAGTACTTC
TRBJ2-7 TRBD1 TRBV3-1 many CASSKGGQGAYEQYF TGTGCCAGCAGTAAAGGGGGACAGGGGGCCTACGAGCAGTACTTC
TRBJ2-7 NA TRBV27 many CASSLADTYEQYF TGTGCCAGCAGTTTAGCAGATACCTACGAGCAGTACTTC
TRBJ1-2 NA TRBV28 many CASSQGPYGYTF TGTGCCAGCAGCCAGGGACCCTATGGCTACACCTTC
TRBJ2-5 TRBD2 TRBV27 NA CASSLRPGLAGEETQYF TGTGCCAGCAGTTTACGCCCGGGACTAGCGGGAGAAGAGACCCAGTACTTC
TRBJ2-2 NA TRBV7-2 NA CASSFTVTGELFF TGTGCCAGCAGTTTTACGGTAACCGGGGAGCTGTTTTTT
TRBJ2-5 TRBD2 TRBV28 many CASSSQQGLARFETQYF TGTGCCAGCAGTTCCCAACAGGGACTAGCGAGGTTTGAGACCCAGTACTTC
TRBJ1-6 NA TRBV4-1 many CASSQDPLYNSPLHF TGCGCCAGCAGCCAAGACCCCTTGTATAATTCACCCCTCCACTTT
TRBJ1-1 TRBD1 TRBV15 many CATSAGTAAFF TGTGCCACCAGCGCAGGGACAGCAGCTTTCTTT
TRBJ1-5 NA TRBV6-5 many CASSYPNREPNQPQHF TGTGCCAGCAGTTACCCGAACAGGGAACCCAATCAGCCCCAGCATTTT
TRBJ2-5 NA TRBV4-2 many CASSQETEETQYF TGTGCCAGCAGCCAAGAAACTGAGGAGACCCAGTACTTC
TRBJ2-7 NA TRBV20-1 many CSARDSHYEQYF TGCAGTGCTAGGGACTCGCACTACGAGCAGTACTTC
TRBJ2-5 NA TRBV7-8 NA CASIQGTETQYF TGTGCCAGCATTCAAGGGACTGAGACCCAGTACTTC
TRBJ2-5 NA TRBV6-1 NA CASSEARAGAAVRETQYF TGTGCCAGCAGTGAAGCTCGGGCAGGGGCCGCAGTTCGAGAGACCCAGTACTTC
TRBJ2-7 NA TRBV28 NA CASSYKAYEQYF TGTGCCAGCAGCTATAAGGCATACGAGCAGTACTTC
TRBJ2-2 TRBD1 TRBV30 many CAWSVRTGGTGELFF TGTGCCTGGAGTGTACGGACAGGGGGCACCGGGGAGCTGTTTTTT
TRBJ2-7 NA TRBV6-5 NA CASSYSGQPGEQYF TGTGCCAGCAGTTACTCCGGACAGCCGGGCGAGCAGTACTTC
TRBJ1-2 NA TRBV9 many CASSVPRFGAGYGYTF NA
TRBJ2-5 TRBD2 TRBV3-1 NA CASSQGLAGGSETQYF TGTGCCAGCAGCCAAGGCCTAGCGGGAGGTTCTGAGACCCAGTACTTC
TRBJ2-2 TRBD2 TRBV14 many CASSQESGRVRTGELFF TGTGCCAGCAGCCAAGAAAGCGGGAGGGTTCGGACCGGGGAGCTGTTTTTT
TRBJ2-5 NA TRBV28 NA CASSFGAGPRSQYF TGTGCCAGCAGTTTTGGGGCGGGGCCGAGATCCCAGTACTTC
TRBJ1-5 NA TRBV7-8 few CASSLDGGSNQPQHF TGTGCCAGCAGCTTAGATGGGGGTAGCAATCAGCCCCAGCATTTT
TRBJ2-4 NA TRBV6-5 many CASSYESRGIQYF TGTGCCAGCAGTTACGAAAGTCGCGGCATTCAGTACTTC
TRBJ2-2 NA TRBV9 many CASSGLAGELFF TGTGCCAGCAGTGGACTGGCCGGGGAGCTGTTTTTT
TRBJ2-7 TRBD2 TRBV28 many CASTTGGRREQYF TGTGCCAGCACTACTGGCGGGAGGCGGGAGCAGTACTTC
TRBJ1-1 TRBD1 TRBV4-2 many CASRQAQMDRAAEAFF TGTGCCAGCAGGCAAGCCCAGATGGACAGGGCGGCTGAAGCTTTCTTT
TRBJ2-2 NA TRBV6-1 NA CASSEGSEGISGELFF TGTGCCAGCAGTGAAGGGTCAGAGGGAATCAGCGGGGAGCTGTTTTTT
TRBJ2-5 NA TRBV12-3/TRBV12-4 few CASSLNPEVETQYF TGTGCCAGCAGTTTAAACCCCGAAGTCGAGACCCAGTACTTC
TRBJ2-7 TRBD2 TRBV28 NA CASTSSGIFSYEQYF TGTGCCAGCACTTCTAGCGGGATCTTCTCCTACGAGCAGTACTTC
TRBJ2-7 NA TRBV20-1 many CSVPRPGRLSHEQYF TGCAGTGTCCCGCGTCCGGGACGCCTCTCCCACGAGCAGTACTTC
TRBJ2-7 TRBD2 TRBV5-1 many CASSSAGTSASSSYEQYF TGCGCCAGCAGCTCTGCCGGGACTAGCGCTTCTAGCTCCTACGAGCAGTACTTC
TRBJ1-2 TRBD1 TRBV27 many CASRRGRDYGYTF TGTGCCAGCCGGAGGGGGCGCGATTATGGCTACACCTTC
TRBJ2-7 NA TRBV11-2 many CASSPKGSYEQYF TGTGCCAGCAGCCCGAAAGGCTCCTATGAGCAGTACTTC
TRBJ2-7 TRBD2 TRBV6-5 many CASSWGSGDYEQYF TGTGCCAGCAGTTGGGGGAGCGGGGACTACGAGCAGTACTTC
TRBJ2-5 TRBD2 TRBV2 many CANQRASGREETQYF TGTGCCAACCAGAGGGCTAGCGGGAGGGAAGAGACCCAGTACTTC
TRBJ2-7 TRBD1 TRBV7-9 many CASSFDRVSYEQYF TGTGCCAGCAGCTTCGACAGGGTCTCCTACGAGCAGTACTTC
TRBJ2-5 NA TRBV12-5 once CASGLVGGVGETQYF TGTGCTAGTGGTTTGGTAGGGGGGGTAGGGGAGACCCAGTACTTC
TRBJ1-2 NA TRBV5-1 many CASSWDGDGYTF TGCGCCAGCAGCTGGGACGGAGATGGCTACACCTTC
TRBJ2-2 TRBD2 TRBV7-8 many CASSAARREGPPGELFF TGTGCCAGCAGCGCTGCGCGGCGGGAGGGCCCCCCCGGGGAGCTGTTTTTT
TRBJ1-2 NA TRBV5-1 NA CASSPGTLNYGYTF TGCGCCAGCAGCCCAGGGACACTAAACTATGGCTACACCTTC
TRBJ2-7 TRBD2 TRBV20-1 many CSASPGLAGGEQYF TGCAGTGCTAGTCCGGGACTAGCGGGAGGCGAGCAGTACTTC
TRBJ2-7 TRBD2 TRBV28 many CASSFWTSGAAYEQYF TGTGCCAGCAGTTTCTGGACTAGCGGGGCCGCCTACGAGCAGTACTTC
TRBJ1-5 NA TRBV12-3/TRBV12-4 many CASSFSGFVQPQHF TGTGCCAGCAGTTTCTCAGGGTTTGTGCAGCCCCAGCATTTT
TRBJ2-4 NA TRBV27 many CASGSLALGQNIQYF TGTGCCAGCGGCTCCTTGGCCTTGGGGCAAAACATTCAGTACTTC
TRBJ2-7 NA TRBV24-1 NA CATSDVLRGGEQYF TGTGCCACCAGTGATGTCCTCAGGGGAGGCGAGCAGTACTTC